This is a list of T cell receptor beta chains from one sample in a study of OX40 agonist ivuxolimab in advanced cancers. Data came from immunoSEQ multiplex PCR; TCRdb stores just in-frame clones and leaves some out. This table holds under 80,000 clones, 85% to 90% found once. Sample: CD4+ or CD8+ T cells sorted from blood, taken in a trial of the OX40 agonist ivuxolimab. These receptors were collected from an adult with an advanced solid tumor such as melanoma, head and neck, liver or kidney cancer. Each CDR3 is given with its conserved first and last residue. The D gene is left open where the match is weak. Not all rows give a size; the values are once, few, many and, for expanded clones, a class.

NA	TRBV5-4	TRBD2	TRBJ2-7	CASSFQRGAEQYF	TGTGCCAGCAGCTTCCAGCGGGGGGCGGAGCAGTACTTC
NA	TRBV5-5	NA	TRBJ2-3	CASSPGGTSTDTQYF	TGTGCCAGCAGCCCTGGTGGAACTAGCACAGATACGCAGTATTTT
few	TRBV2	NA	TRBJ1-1	CASSRGVLNTEAFF	TGTGCCAGCAGCCGAGGGGTATTGAACACTGAAGCTTTCTTT
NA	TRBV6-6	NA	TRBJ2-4	CASSQGQNIQYF	TGTGCCAGCAGTCAGGGGCAAAACATTCAGTACTTC
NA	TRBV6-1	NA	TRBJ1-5	CASSEWGVSNQPQHF	TGTGCCAGCAGTGAATGGGGGGTAAGCAATCAGCCCCAGCATTTT
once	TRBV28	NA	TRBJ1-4	CASARGGPEKLFF	TGTGCCAGCGCTCGGGGCGGGCCCGAAAAACTGTTTTTT
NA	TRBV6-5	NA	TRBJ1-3	CASRPGDRGNTIYF	TGTGCCAGCAGGCCTGGGGACCGCGGAAACACCATATATTTT
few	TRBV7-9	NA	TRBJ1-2	CASKEMDYGYTF	TGTGCCAGCAAGGAGATGGACTATGGCTACACCTTC
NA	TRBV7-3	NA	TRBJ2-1	CASSLRGYNEQFF	TGTGCCAGCAGCTTACGAGGCTACAATGAGCAGTTCTTC
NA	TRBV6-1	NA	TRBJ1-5	CASREQQGRNQPQHF	TGTGCCAGCAGAGAACAGCAAGGGAGAAATCAGCCCCAGCATTTT
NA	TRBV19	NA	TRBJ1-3	CASSHSGSPLSGNTIYF	TGTGCCAGTAGTCATTCTGGGAGCCCTCTCTCTGGAAACACCATATATTTT
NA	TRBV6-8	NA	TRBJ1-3	CASSLPSTRTNTIYF	TGTGCCAGCAGCCTCCCTTCAACCAGGACAAACACCATATATTTT
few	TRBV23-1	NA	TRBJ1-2	CASSHHPRGPGNGYTF	TGCGCCAGCAGTCACCACCCTAGAGGACCCGGCAATGGCTACACCTTC
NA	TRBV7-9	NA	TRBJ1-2	CASSLEGDYGYTF	TGTGCCAGCAGCTTAGAGGGGGACTATGGCTACACCTTC
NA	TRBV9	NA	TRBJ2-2	CASSVSGQTNTGELFF	TGTGCCAGCAGCGTTTCCGGCCAGACGAACACCGGGGAGCTGTTTTTT
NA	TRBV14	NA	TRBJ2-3	CASSPSTDTQYF	TGTGCCAGCAGCCCCAGCACAGATACGCAGTATTTT
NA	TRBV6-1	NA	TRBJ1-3	CASSEAGYDSGNTIYF	TGTGCCAGCAGTGAAGCTGGTTATGACTCTGGAAACACCATATATTTT
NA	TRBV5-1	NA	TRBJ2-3	CASSLATSTDTQYF	TGCGCCAGCAGCTTGGCCACGAGCACAGATACGCAGTATTTT
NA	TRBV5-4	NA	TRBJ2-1	CASSSINEQFF	TGTGCCAGCAGCTCAATCAATGAGCAGTTCTTC
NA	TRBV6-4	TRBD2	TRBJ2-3	CASSPGLAHTDTQYF	TGTGCCAGCAGTCCCGGACTAGCGCACACAGATACGCAGTATTTT
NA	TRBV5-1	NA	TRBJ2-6	CASSLQSSGANVLTF	TGCGCCAGCAGCTTACAGAGCTCTGGGGCCAACGTCCTGACTTTC
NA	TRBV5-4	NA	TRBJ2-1	CASRSDIVENEQFF	TGTGCCAGCAGGTCAGACATAGTGGAAAATGAGCAGTTCTTC
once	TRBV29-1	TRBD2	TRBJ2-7	CSVLGAGDYEQYF	TGCAGCGTTCTAGGCGCGGGGGACTACGAGCAGTACTTC
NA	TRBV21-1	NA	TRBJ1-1	CARPKETVSQLMNTEAFF	TGTGCCCGCCCCAAAGAGACAGTGTCTCAGCTCATGAACACTGAAGCTTTCTTT